The T cell receptor beta chain under discussion was sequenced for a study of spatial heterogeneity in lung cancer. Study-wide context: Sequenced follow-up PBMC samples came a median of about 23 months after resection, where available. Alpha-chain sequences were detected in numbers that were consistently lower than beta-chain sequences. Study-level findings and limits: Relative to follow-up, resection was when ubiquitous expanded tumor TCRs appeared more in blood.

V was clipped by 0 bases and J by 8 bases, with 11 bases between them. This CDR3 comprises 13 residues. Per the germline V gene, CDR1 is SGHNT and CDR2 is YYREEE (reference sequence). Time point specified: blood at routine non-recurrence follow-up after resection. Unsorted whole RNA samples from tumor, nontumor lung or frozen PBMC were sequenced. TCRdb re-called the 5' RACE reads with MiXCR, one entry per CDR3 protein. The table lists around 110,000 distinct CDR3 sequences, 10% to 15% of them singletons, with 15% to 20% in the top ten. As concerns this clonotype: Its antigen is still unknown.

V usage is TRBV5-4 and J usage is TRBJ1-2; the D is unclear. The sequences come from PBMCs, collected at follow-up. The clonotype originates from a male donor with early-stage non-small cell lung cancer. CDR3 in amino acids: CASSLDLGEGYTF. CDR3 nucleotide sequence: TGTGCCAGCAGCTTGGATTTGGGTGAGGGCTACACCTTC.